These 5 T cell receptor beta chains originate from one sample sequenced in a study of CD8 T cells in Susac syndrome. Random hexamers were used to reverse transcribe the RNA input (about 0.5 to 1 ug). TCRdb reprocessed the immunoSEQ multiplex PCR reads with MiXCR, giving one entry per CDR3 protein. The sample has about 94,000 distinct CDR3 sequences, 90% to 95% seen once. Sequenced material: CD4+ T cells from PBMCs. The receptor source for this set is a human donor with Susac syndrome.

The chain uses TRBV3-1 and TRBJ1-4; no clear D. Germline assignment: CDR1 LGHDT and CDR2 YNNKEL (reference sequence). The CDR3 has 15 amino acids. Trimming removed 0 bases at V and 8 bases at J, with 13 bases between. The CDR3 bases are TGTGCCAGCAGCCAAGAAGTGGAACAAGGGGAAAAACTGTTTTTT. Translation gives CASSQEVEQGEKLFF.

This chain uses TRBV29-1 with TRBJ1-2; 8 bases map to TRBD1. From germline, CDR1 is SQVTM and CDR2 ANQGSEA. Unmatched junction bases numbered 0, after V lost 4 bases and J lost 2 bases. The CDR3 totals 12 residues. This chain's CDR3 is CSVGQGNYGYTF. DNA of the CDR3: TGCAGCGTTGGACAGGGGAACTATGGCTACACCTTC.

This chain links TRBV18 with TRBJ2-1, with D perhaps TRBD1 (6 bases). Trimming removed 5 bases at V and 3 bases at J, with 11 bases between. CDR1 and CDR2 from the germline V gene are KGHSH and LQKENI. The CDR3 consists of 14 residues. This chain's CDR3 is CASSVQGLYNEQFF. The DNA for the CDR3 is TGTGCCAGCTCAGTACAGGGCCTCTACAATGAGCAGTTCTTC.

This sequence joins TRBV4-3 and TRBJ2-4; 7 nucleotides agree with TRBD1. This CDR3 has 16 residues. The germline CDR1 and CDR2 sequences are LGHNA and YSLEER. After removal of 0 bases from V and 6 bases from J, the junction contained 8 bases not matched to a gene. CDR3 loop: CASSQDLLTGTNIQYF. The CDR3 DNA reads as TGCGCCAGCAGCCAAGACCTGCTGACAGGGACAAACATTCAGTACTTC.

V and J are TRBV29-1 and TRBJ1-1; D is possibly TRBD1 (5 bases). The CDR3 totals 12 residues. Trimming cost V 5 bases and J 5 bases, with 12 bases left between them. Germline CDR1 and CDR2: SQVTM and ANQGSEA. The CDR3 DNA sequence: TGCAGCGTTCAGGGCGGGCGGACTGAAGCTTTCTTT. It is translated as CSVQGGRTEAFF.